Below, one TCR beta chain is given with its context. Antigen: not known. The data were obtained in a study of CXCR3-negative and CXCR3-positive naive CD8 T cells. General study results and limits: The study found more hydrophobic TRB CDR3s in CXCR3-positive naive cells than in CXCR3-negative naive cells.

This CDR3 comprises 14 residues. Germline CDR1 reads SGHVS; CDR2 reads FNYEAQ. Preparation of TRB cDNA libraries relied on 5' RACE carrying UMI labels. TCRdb reprocessed the 5' RACE reads, keeping one entry per CDR3 protein, no DNA. This table holds over 50,000 distinct CDR3 sequences. Sequencing was carried out using naive CXCR3+ CD8+ T cells from blood. Specified subset: CD45RO-CCR7+CD27+CD95- naive CD8+ T cells expressing CXCR3 (TNR3+). The TCR comes from a human donor in good health. Some clones in this sample may be carry-over from other donors' samples. The chain couples TRBV7-6 to TRBJ2-7; the TCRdb call, TRBD1, lacks DNA for checking. This chain's CDR3 is CASSPKAPSYEQYF.